This T cell receptor (beta chain) appears in the sequencing data of a study of radiotherapy plus CTLA-4 blockade in lung cancer. Study-level results: Peripheral blood showed expansion of tumor-derived TCR clones after radiotherapy and ipilimumab.

The assay was immunoSEQ multiplex PCR, and TCRdb's table has in-frame clones only and misses some. Found here are 40,000 to 45,000 clones, 75% of them singletons; the top ten hold 9.8%. On this clone: The antigen is unknown.

Unmatched junction bases numbered 3, after V lost 5 bases and J lost 3 bases. The germline gives CDR1 LNHDA, CDR2 SQIVND (reference sequence). This CDR3 spans 13 amino acids. This clonotype was sampled from a human donor with non-small cell lung cancer who had stable disease on radiotherapy plus ipilimumab. The starting material was peripheral blood, obtained from a patient treated with radiotherapy plus ipilimumab. The chain couples TRBV19 to TRBJ2-7; 8 bases match TRBD1. The CDR3, as DNA: TGTGCCAGTAGTCTGGACAGGGACTACGAGCAGTACTTC. This codes for CASSLDRDYEQYF.